This T cell receptor beta chain derives from a study of molecular identifiers for immune sequencing clone quantification. Libraries for naive CD8 T cells, which were made from roughly 18,000 to 920,000 sorted cells, drew on 10%, 30% or 50% of the RNA. When naive CD8 T cells were sorted, they were gated as CD8+CD4-CCR7+CD45RA+. Generation of bulk TCR libraries relied on previously described methods and listed TCR primers. TCRdb passed the PCR reads through MiXCR, listing each CDR3 protein once. This table has 79,000 or so distinct CDR3 sequences, 25% appearing once. Germline CDR1 ENHRY, CDR2 SYGVKD. CDR3 size: 14 residues. V gave up 0 bases and J gave up 5 bases, with 11 bases separating them. At least ten counts were recorded for this clonotype.

The sequenced sample consisted of naive CD8+ T cells from blood, with Jurkat cell RNA spiked in. The subset denotes: FACS-sorted CD8+CD4-CCR7+CD45RA+ naive T cells. This sequence joins TRBV10-3 and TRBJ2-7; D unresolved. This TCR was recovered from a human donor in good health. Some libraries in this study had Jurkat cell RNA spiked in. DNA for the CDR3: TGTGCCATCAGTGAGTCTGGCGGTTCCCACGAGCAGTACTTC. Its protein product is CAISESGGSHEQYF.